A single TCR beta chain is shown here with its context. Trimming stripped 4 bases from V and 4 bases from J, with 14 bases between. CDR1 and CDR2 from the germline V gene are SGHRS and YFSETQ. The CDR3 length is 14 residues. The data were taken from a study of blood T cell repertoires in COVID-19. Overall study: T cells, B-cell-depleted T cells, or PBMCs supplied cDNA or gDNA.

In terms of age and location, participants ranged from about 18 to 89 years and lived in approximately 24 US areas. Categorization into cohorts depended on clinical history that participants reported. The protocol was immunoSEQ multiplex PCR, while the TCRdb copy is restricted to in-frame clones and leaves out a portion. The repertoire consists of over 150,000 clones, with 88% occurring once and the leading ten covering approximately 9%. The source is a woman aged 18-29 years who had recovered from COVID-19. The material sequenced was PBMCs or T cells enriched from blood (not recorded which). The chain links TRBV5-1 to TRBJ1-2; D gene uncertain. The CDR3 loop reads CASSPERGVYGYTF. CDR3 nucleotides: TGCGCCAGCAGCCCAGAAAGAGGCGTCTATGGCTACACCTTC.